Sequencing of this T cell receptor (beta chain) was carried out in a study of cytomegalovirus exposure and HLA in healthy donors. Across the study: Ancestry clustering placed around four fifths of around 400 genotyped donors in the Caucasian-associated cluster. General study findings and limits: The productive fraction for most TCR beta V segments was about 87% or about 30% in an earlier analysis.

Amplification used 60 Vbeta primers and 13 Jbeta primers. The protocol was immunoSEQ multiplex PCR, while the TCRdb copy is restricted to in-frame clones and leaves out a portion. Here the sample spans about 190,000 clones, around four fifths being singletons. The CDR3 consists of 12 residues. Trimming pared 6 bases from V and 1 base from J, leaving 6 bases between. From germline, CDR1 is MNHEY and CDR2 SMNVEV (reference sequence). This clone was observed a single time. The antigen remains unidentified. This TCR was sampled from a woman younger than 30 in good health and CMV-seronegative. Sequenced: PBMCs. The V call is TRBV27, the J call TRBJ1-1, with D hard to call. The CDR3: CASRLRNTEAFF. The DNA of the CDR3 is TGTGCCAGCAGGCTCAGGAACACTGAAGCTTTCTTT.